This T cell receptor beta chain is drawn from a study of T cell responses to AZD1222 COVID-19 vaccine. Study observations and caveats: The study found Spike-specific TCR breadth and depth rose after two AZD1222 doses. Regions 160-218 and 743-854 dominated among vaccine-associated CD4 TCRs spanning spike.

Clones were read by immunoSEQ multiplex PCR, and TCRdb kept only the in-frame ones, dropping some. In the table there are 180,000 or so clones, approximately 90% of which are singletons. Germline V gene sequence: CDR1 KGHSH, CDR2 LQKENI. The germline V and J ends were trimmed by 0 bases and 5 bases, with 2 bases remaining between them. CDR3 length: 12 residues. Of note for this clone: Its specificity is not known.

Sequencing was performed on peripheral blood, taken 28 days after the second AZD1222 dose. This chain joins TRBV18 and TRBJ1-5; D not resolved. This clonotype was obtained from an adult who received the AZD1222 COVID-19 vaccine. CDR3 bases: TGTGCCAGCTCACCACCCGATCAGCCCCAGCATTTT. Translated: CASSPPDQPQHF.